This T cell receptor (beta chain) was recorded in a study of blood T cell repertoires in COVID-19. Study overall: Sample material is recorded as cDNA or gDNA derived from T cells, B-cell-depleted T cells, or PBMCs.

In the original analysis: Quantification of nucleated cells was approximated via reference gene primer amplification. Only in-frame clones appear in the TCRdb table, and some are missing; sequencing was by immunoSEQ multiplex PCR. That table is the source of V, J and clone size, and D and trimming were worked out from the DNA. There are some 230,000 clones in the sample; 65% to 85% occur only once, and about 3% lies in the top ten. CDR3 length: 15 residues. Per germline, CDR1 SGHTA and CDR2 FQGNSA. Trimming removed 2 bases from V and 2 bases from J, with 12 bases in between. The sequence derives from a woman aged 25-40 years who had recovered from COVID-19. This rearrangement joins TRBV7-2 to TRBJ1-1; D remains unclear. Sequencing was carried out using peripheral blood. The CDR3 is CASSLNLITNTEAFF. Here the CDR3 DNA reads TGTGCCAGCAGCTTAAATCTTATTACAAACACTGAAGCTTTCTTT.